These 9 T cell receptor beta chains originate from one sample sequenced in a study of shared clonotypes between healthy human individuals. Assay used: immunoSEQ multiplex PCR; TCRdb lists only in-frame clones, some missing. The sample contains approximately 1,500,000 clones, 95% to 99% of which appear only once. Sequencing was carried out using naive CD4+ T cells sorted from blood. Subset specified: CD45RA+ positively selected. These receptors were obtained from a man aged 30 to 45 in good health.

The chain combines TRBV30 with TRBJ2-5; 8 bases match TRBD2. The CDR3 has 14 amino acids. The V segment lost 1 base and the J segment 4 bases; nucleotides outside the gene matches: 5. CDR1 and CDR2 (germline): GTSNPN, SVGIG (reference sequence). CDR3: CAWSGAGGLETQYF. Written as DNA, the CDR3 is TGTGCCTGGAGTGGGGCGGGAGGCTTAGAGACCCAGTACTTC.

This rearrangement joins TRBV5-1 to TRBJ2-3; no reliable D call. This CDR3 is 15 amino acids long. CDR1 and CDR2 from the germline V gene are SGHRS and YFSETQ. The V gene lost 5 bases and the J gene lost 3 bases, with 16 bases spanning the gap. Here the CDR3 reads CASSYTTGETDTQYF. In DNA form, the CDR3 reads TGCGCCAGCAGTTATACAACCGGAGAGACAGATACGCAGTATTTT.

This rearrangement joins TRBV6-5 to TRBJ2-7, with D unresolved. Trimming cost V 0 bases and J 5 bases, with 11 bases left between them. The germline CDR1 and CDR2 sequences are MNHEY and SVGAGI. CDR3 length: 14 residues. For the CDR3, the DNA is TGTGCCAGCAGTTACTCGATTGTCTCGAACGAGCAGTACTTC. Residues: CASSYSIVSNEQYF.

A word on this clone: This sample also contains other DNA sequences that code for the same CDR3. The V gene is TRBV5-1, the J gene TRBJ2-3; perhaps TRBD2 as D (5 bases). The ends were cut back, 0 bases at V and 3 bases at J, with 8 bases in the middle. Germline CDR1 reads SGHRS; CDR2 reads YFSETQ. The CDR3 loop spans 14 amino acids. The CDR3 loop is CASSLGLSTDTQYF. The CDR3 nucleotides read TGCGCCAGCAGCTTGGGACTATCTACAGATACGCAGTATTTT.

The chain carries TRBV5-5 and TRBJ2-6; 9 bases align to TRBD1. Germline trimming cut 2 bases from V and 4 bases from J; bases unmatched to any gene: 7. Looked up from germline, CDR1 is SGHKS and CDR2 is YYEKEE (reference sequence). The CDR3 totals 17 residues. Here the CDR3 reads CASSFSGQGSGANVLTF. CDR3 coding DNA: TGTGCCAGCAGCTTCTCCGGACAGGGGTCAGGGGCCAACGTCCTGACTTTC.

The chain recombines TRBV28 with TRBJ2-7; either TRBD1 or TRBD2 may fit D (5 bases each). Trimming took off 5 bases at V and 6 bases at J, with 17 bases between the two ends. Germline assignment: CDR1 MDHEN and CDR2 SYDVKM. This CDR3 has 14 residues. CDR3 amino acids: CASSKSGTPLEQYF. For the CDR3, the DNA is TGTGCCAGCAGTAAGTCGGGGACCCCACTCGAGCAGTACTTC.

This chain connects TRBV7-2 to TRBJ2-3, with D possibly TRBD1 on 6 matching bases. CDR3 size: 16 residues. The V gene lost 6 bases and the J gene lost 2 bases, with 18 bases spanning the gap. From germline, CDR1 is SGHTA and CDR2 FQGNSA. Here the CDR3 reads CASRRDNFRHTDTQYF. CDR3 in DNA: TGTGCCAGCAGACGGGACAACTTTCGACACACAGATACGCAGTATTTT.

The rearrangement links TRBV7-6 to TRBJ2-7; D is undetermined. This CDR3 contains 12 residues. Per germline, CDR1 SGHVS and CDR2 FNYEAQ. Trimming removed 4 bases at V and 0 bases at J, with 4 bases between. This chain's CDR3 is CASSSTSYEQYF. CDR3 DNA sequence: TGTGCCAGCAGCTCCACCTCCTACGAGCAGTACTTC.

The chain uses TRBV28 and TRBJ2-7; the D call may be TRBD1 or TRBD2 (6 bases each). CDR1 and CDR2 (germline): MDHEN, SYDVKM. This CDR3 comprises 13 residues. V was pared by 7 bases and J by 0 bases, with 10 bases between. The CDR3 DNA sequence: TGTGCCAGCACGGGGGCGCACTCCTACGAGCAGTACTTC. Protein sequence: CASTGAHSYEQYF.